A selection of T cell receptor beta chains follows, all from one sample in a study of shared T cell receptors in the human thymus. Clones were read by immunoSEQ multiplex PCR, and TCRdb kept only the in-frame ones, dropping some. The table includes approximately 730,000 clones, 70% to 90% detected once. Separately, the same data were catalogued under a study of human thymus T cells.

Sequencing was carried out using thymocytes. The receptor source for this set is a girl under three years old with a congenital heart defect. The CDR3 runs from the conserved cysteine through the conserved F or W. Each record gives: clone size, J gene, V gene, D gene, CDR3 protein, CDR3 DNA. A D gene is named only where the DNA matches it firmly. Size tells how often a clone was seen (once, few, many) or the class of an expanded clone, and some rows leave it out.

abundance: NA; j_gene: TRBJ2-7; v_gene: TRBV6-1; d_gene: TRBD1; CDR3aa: CASSDWDRNEQYF; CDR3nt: TGTGCCAGCAGTGATTGGGACAGGAATGAGCAGTACTTC
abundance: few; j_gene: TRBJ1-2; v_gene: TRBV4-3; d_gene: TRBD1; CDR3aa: CASSQGDDTGQGARGYTF; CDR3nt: TGCGCCAGCAGCCAAGGAGACGATACGGGACAGGGGGCGCGGGGCTACACCTTC
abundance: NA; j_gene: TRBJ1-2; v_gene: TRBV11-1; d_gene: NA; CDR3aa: CASSSGGVYGYTF; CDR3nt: TGTGCCAGCAGCTCCGGGGGTGTCTATGGCTACACCTTC
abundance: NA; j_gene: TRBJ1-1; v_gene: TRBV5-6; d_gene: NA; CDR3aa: CASSPPAGAEAFF; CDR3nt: TGTGCCAGCAGCCCCCCCGCAGGGGCTGAAGCTTTCTTT
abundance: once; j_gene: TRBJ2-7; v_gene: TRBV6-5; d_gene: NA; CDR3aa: CASSPPGGSHYEQYF; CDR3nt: TGTGCCAGCAGCCCCCCTGGGGGCTCTCACTACGAGCAGTACTTC
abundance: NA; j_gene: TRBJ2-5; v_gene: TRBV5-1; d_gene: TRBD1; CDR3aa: CASSPGQGRRETQYF; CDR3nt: TGCGCCAGCAGCCCAGGACAGGGGAGACGCGAGACCCAGTACTTC
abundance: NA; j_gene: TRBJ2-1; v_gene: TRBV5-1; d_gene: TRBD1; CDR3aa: CASSRTGTGGNEQFF; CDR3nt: TGCGCCAGCAGCCGGACCGGGACAGGGGGCAATGAGCAGTTCTTC
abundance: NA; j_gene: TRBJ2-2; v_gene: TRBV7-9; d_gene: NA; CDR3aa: CASSFSGGGGTGELFF; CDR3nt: TGTGCCAGCAGCTTTAGTGGGGGCGGAGGTACCGGGGAGCTGTTTTTT
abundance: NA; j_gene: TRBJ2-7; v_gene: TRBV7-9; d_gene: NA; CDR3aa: CASSQTSIGYEQYF; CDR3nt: TGTGCCAGCAGCCAGACTTCGATAGGCTACGAGCAGTACTTC
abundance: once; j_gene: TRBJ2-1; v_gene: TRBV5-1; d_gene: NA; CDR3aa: CASSLDREPPANHEQFF; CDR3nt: TGCGCCAGCAGCTTGGACAGGGAACCCCCGGCAAATCATGAGCAGTTCTTC
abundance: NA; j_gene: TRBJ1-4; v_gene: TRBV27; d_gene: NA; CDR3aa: CASSKQETTNEKLFF; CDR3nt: TGTGCCAGCAGTAAACAGGAGACAACTAATGAAAAACTGTTTTTT
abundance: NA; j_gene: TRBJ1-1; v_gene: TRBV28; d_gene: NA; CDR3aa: CASSLKGDTEAFF; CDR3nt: TGTGCCAGCAGTTTAAAGGGAGACACTGAAGCTTTCTTT
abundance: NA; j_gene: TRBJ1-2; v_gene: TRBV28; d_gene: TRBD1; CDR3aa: CASTRDRVSGYTF; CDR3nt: TGTGCCAGCACTCGGGACAGGGTTAGCGGCTACACCTTC
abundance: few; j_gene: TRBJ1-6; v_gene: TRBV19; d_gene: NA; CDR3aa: CASSFGGHSYNSPLHF; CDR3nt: TGTGCCAGTAGTTTCGGCGGACACTCCTATAATTCACCCCTCCACTTT
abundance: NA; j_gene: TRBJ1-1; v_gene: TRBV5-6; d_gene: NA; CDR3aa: CASSFDGFEAFF; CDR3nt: TGTGCCAGCAGCTTCGACGGGTTTGAAGCTTTCTTT
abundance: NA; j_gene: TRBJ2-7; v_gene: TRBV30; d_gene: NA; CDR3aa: CASDPGQSGEQYF; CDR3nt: TGTGCCTCGGACCCCGGACAGAGCGGCGAGCAGTACTTC
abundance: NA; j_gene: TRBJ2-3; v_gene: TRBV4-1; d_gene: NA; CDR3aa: CASSPPFGGAGTDTQYF; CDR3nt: TGCGCCAGCAGCCCCCCCTTTGGCGGGGCCGGGACAGATACGCAGTATTTT
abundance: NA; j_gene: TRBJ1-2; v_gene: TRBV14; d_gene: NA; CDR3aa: CASSQEDGGYGYTF; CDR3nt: TGTGCCAGCAGCCAAGAGGACGGGGGATATGGCTACACCTTC
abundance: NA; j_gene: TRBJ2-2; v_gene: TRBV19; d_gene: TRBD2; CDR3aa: CASSSPTSGGPNTGELFF; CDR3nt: TGTGCCAGTAGTTCCCCGACTAGCGGGGGACCTAACACCGGGGAGCTGTTTTTT
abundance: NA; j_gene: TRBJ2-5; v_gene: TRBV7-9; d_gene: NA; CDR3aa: CASSLRARVETQYF; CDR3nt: TGTGCCAGCAGCTTACGGGCCAGGGTCGAGACCCAGTACTTC
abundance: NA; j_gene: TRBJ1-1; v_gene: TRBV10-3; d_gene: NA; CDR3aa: CAITDGVWRKAFF; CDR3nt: TGTGCCATCACCGACGGTGTATGGAGGAAAGCTTTCTTT
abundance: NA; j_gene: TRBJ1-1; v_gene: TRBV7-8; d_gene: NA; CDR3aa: CASSLEWAGSSLGEAFF; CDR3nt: TGTGCCAGCAGCTTAGAATGGGCAGGTAGTTCCCTGGGTGAAGCTTTCTTT
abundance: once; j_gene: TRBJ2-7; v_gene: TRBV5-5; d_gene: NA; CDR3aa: CASSVNGRQYF; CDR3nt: TGTGCCAGCAGCGTAAACGGTAGGCAGTACTTC
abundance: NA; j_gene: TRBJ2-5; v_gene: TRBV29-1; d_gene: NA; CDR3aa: CSVGFAALSASDQETQYF; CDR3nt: TGCAGCGTTGGCTTTGCGGCGTTATCCGCGTCGGACCAAGAGACCCAGTACTTC